A selection of T cell receptor beta chains follows, all from one sample in a study of CD8+ T cells in alopecia areata. The assay was immunoSEQ multiplex PCR, and TCRdb's table has in-frame clones only and misses some. The sample has around 30,000 clones; 65% to 80% are singletons. What was sequenced was NKG2D-low CD8+ T cells sorted from blood. These TCRs come from a human donor with alopecia areata. CDR3s include the opening cysteine and the closing phenylalanine or tryptophan. D genes are given only for firm matches. The size of a clone is reported for some rows only, either as once, few or many, or as a class for expanded clones.

j_gene	d_gene	v_gene	abundance	CDR3aa	CDR3nt
TRBJ1-2	TRBD1	TRBV2	.	CASSDGDRDPNYGYTF	TGTGCCAGCAGTGATGGAGACAGGGATCCTAACTATGGCTACACCTTC
TRBJ2-7	.	TRBV2	.	CASSEGGRSYEQYF	TGTGCCAGCAGTGAAGGTGGCAGATCCTACGAGCAGTACTTC
TRBJ1-5	.	TRBV27	.	CASRNGGYNQPQHF	TGTGCCAGCAGAAACGGGGGCTACAATCAGCCCCAGCATTTT
TRBJ2-1	TRBD2	TRBV29-1	.	CSVEGTSGETYNEQFF	TGCAGCGTTGAAGGGACTAGCGGGGAGACCTACAATGAGCAGTTCTTC
TRBJ1-2	.	TRBV7-2	few	CASSLMGGSYGYTF	TGTGCCAGCAGCTTAATGGGGGGCTCTTATGGCTACACCTTC
TRBJ2-2	.	TRBV6-1	.	CASTMGEDTGELFF	TGTGCCAGCACGATGGGGGAGGACACCGGGGAGCTGTTTTTT
TRBJ2-5	TRBD2	TRBV5-4	.	CASSLAGGETQYF	TGTGCCAGCAGCTTAGCGGGGGGGGAGACCCAGTACTTC
TRBJ2-5	.	TRBV6-6	.	CASSDQETQYF	TGTGCCAGCAGCGATCAAGAGACCCAGTACTTC
TRBJ2-7	TRBD1	TRBV7-9	.	CASSPRDRAGEQYF	TGTGCCAGCAGCCCCAGGGACAGGGCGGGCGAGCAGTACTTC
TRBJ2-5	.	TRBV5-1	.	CASSLAGFEETQYF	TGCGCCAGCAGCTTAGCAGGGTTTGAAGAGACCCAGTACTTC
TRBJ2-1	TRBD2	TRBV4-1	once	CASSQGTSGRGNEQFF	TGCGCCAGCAGCCAGGGGACTAGCGGGAGAGGGAATGAGCAGTTCTTC
TRBJ2-2	.	TRBV29-1	.	CSVELGGGELFF	TGCAGCGTTGAGCTGGGGGGCGGGGAGCTGTTTTTT
TRBJ2-2	.	TRBV14	.	CASTPEHSRELFF	TGTGCCAGCACCCCGGAACACAGCCGGGAGCTGTTTTTT
TRBJ2-2	.	TRBV9	.	CASSVDPQAGPGELFF	TGTGCCAGCAGCGTAGATCCACAGGCCGGACCTGGGGAGCTGTTTTTT
TRBJ2-7	.	TRBV7-8	.	CASSLGGTYEQYF	TGTGCCAGCAGCTTAGGAGGGACCTACGAGCAGTACTTC
TRBJ2-1	.	TRBV4-1	.	CASSQGVAGSSYNEQFF	TGCGCCAGCAGCCAAGGTGTTGCGGGCAGCTCCTACAATGAGCAGTTCTTC
TRBJ1-3	.	TRBV30	.	CAWSLKNSGNTIYF	TGTGCCTGGAGTCTCAAGAACTCTGGAAACACCATATATTTT
TRBJ2-7	.	TRBV5-1	.	CASSLTAEGYEQYF	TGCGCCAGCAGCTTGACAGCCGAAGGCTACGAGCAGTACTTC
TRBJ2-3	.	TRBV29-1	.	CSVLRGSTDTQYF	TGCAGCGTCCTTCGGGGTAGCACAGATACGCAGTATTTT
TRBJ2-1	TRBD2	TRBV27	.	CASMRLAGPSSYNEQFF	TGTGCCAGCATGAGACTAGCGGGACCCAGCTCCTACAATGAGCAGTTCTTC
TRBJ2-1	TRBD2	TRBV7-3	.	CASSPRTSGGFSYNEQFF	TGTGCCAGCAGCCCTCGGACTAGCGGGGGGTTCTCCTACAATGAGCAGTTCTTC
TRBJ1-1	TRBD1	TRBV7-9	.	CASSSPGQGIMNTEAFF	TGTGCCAGCAGCTCACCGGGACAGGGAATCATGAACACTGAAGCTTTCTTT
TRBJ2-5	.	TRBV4-3	.	CASSQDIQLKETQYF	TGCGCCAGCAGCCAAGATATTCAGCTCAAGGAGACCCAGTACTTC
TRBJ1-6	.	TRBV2	.	CASSPPNSPLHF	TGTGCCAGCAGTCCCCCCAATTCACCCCTCCACTTT
TRBJ1-5	.	TRBV6-1	.	CASSEGADPYPQHF	TGTGCCAGCAGTGAAGGGGCGGATCCATATCCCCAGCATTTT
TRBJ2-5	.	TRBV7-8	.	CASTLWRRDYQETQYF	TGTGCCAGCACCCTGTGGCGGCGGGACTACCAAGAGACCCAGTACTTC
TRBJ2-2	.	TRBV7-9	.	CASSLGAGELFF	TGTGCCAGCAGCTTAGGTGCCGGGGAGCTGTTTTTT
TRBJ2-7	TRBD2	TRBV5-1	.	CASSLNAGTSRMEQYF	TGCGCCAGCAGCCTTAACGCCGGGACTAGCCGAATGGAGCAGTACTTC
TRBJ2-1	TRBD1	TRBV13	.	CASSLGQGNEQFF	TGTGCCAGCAGCTTAGGACAGGGGAATGAGCAGTTCTTC
TRBJ1-5	.	TRBV4-1	.	CASSLAENSNQPQHF	TGCGCCAGCAGCCTGGCAGAGAATAGCAATCAGCCCCAGCATTTT
TRBJ2-7	.	TRBV30	.	CAWSVAADGSYEQYF	TGTGCCTGGAGTGTTGCGGCCGATGGCTCCTACGAGCAGTACTTC
TRBJ1-1	.	TRBV10-3	.	CAISEPGISAEAFF	TGTGCCATCAGTGAGCCGGGAATATCTGCTGAAGCTTTCTTT
TRBJ2-7	.	TRBV27	.	CASSSALTPYEQYF	TGTGCCAGCAGTTCGGCCCTAACCCCCTACGAGCAGTACTTC